Each of the 6 T cell receptor beta chains below was sequenced from the same sample in a study of T cells expressing NK-cell markers. After re-calling the 5' RACE reads, TCRdb lists one entry per CDR3 protein, DNA absent. The table lists 550,000 to 600,000 distinct CDR3 sequences. Sequenced sample: blood T cells: a sorted CD56 or NKG2C T cell subset, CD4+ or CD8+ T cells, or bulk PBMC T cells (not recorded which). These receptors came from a young man in good health.

The chain uses TRBV10-3 and TRBJ2-7; there is no DNA to check the TCRdb D call of TRBD1. CDR3 size: 12 residues. Per germline, CDR1 ENHRY and CDR2 SYGVKD. The CDR3 sequence is CAISGGTASPYF.

V gene TRBV29-1 combines with J gene TRBJ2-1; TCRdb calls TRBD2, which cannot be checked without DNA. The CDR3 length is 14 residues. Per germline, CDR1 SQVTM and CDR2 ANQGSEA. CDR3 amino acids: CSVGRRLANNEQFF.

The chain carries TRBV2 and TRBJ2-7; the TCRdb call, TRBD2, lacks DNA for checking. Germline-derived CDR1 and CDR2 are SNHLY and FYNNEI. The CDR3 runs to 14 residues. This CDR3 is CASNSGPSSYEQYF.

V is TRBV7-2 and J is TRBJ2-2; TCRdb's D call of TRBD1 is untestable without DNA. CDR3 length equals 16 residues. The germline V gene has CDR1 SGHTA and CDR2 FQGNSA. The CDR3: CASSLAGAANTGELFF.

The rearrangement links TRBV5-4 to TRBJ2-1; TCRdb indicates TRBD2, and absent DNA this call remains unverified. Germline values: CDR1 SGHNT, CDR2 YYREEE (reference sequence). The CDR3 has 16 amino acids. This CDR3 reads CASSPELAGVSNEQFF.

The CDR3 reads CATEQGSLVHEQYF. The genes are TRBV10-3 and TRBJ2-7; TCRdb outputs TRBD1, but without DNA this stays unchecked. CDR1 ENHRY and CDR2 SYGVKD come from the germline V gene. This CDR3 region has 14 residues.